The clone carrying this TCR beta chain was seen just once. This sample was included in a study of cytomegalovirus exposure and HLA in healthy donors. V gave up 5 bases and J gave up 7 bases, with 14 bases separating them. The CDR3 has 13 residues. From germline, CDR1 is SEHNR and CDR2 FQNEAQ (reference sequence). The PCR ran on 60 Vbeta and 13 Jbeta primers. Libraries were prepared by immunoSEQ multiplex PCR; TCRdb keeps only in-frame clonotypes and omits some of them. The sample comprises 150,000 to 200,000 clones, roughly 79% of which are singletons, and 2% to 2.5% rests with the top ten. The sequence came from a woman aged 30 to 39 in good health and CMV-seropositive. V is TRBV7-9 and J is TRBJ1-2, with D unresolved. Sequenced input: PBMCs. The CDR3, as DNA: TGTGCCAGCAGCCCCACACGACAAGGTGGCTACACCTTC. This codes for CASSPTRQGGYTF.